This TCR beta chain was sequenced for a study of blood T cell repertoires in COVID-19. Per the germline V gene, CDR1 is SEHNR and CDR2 is FQNEAQ (reference sequence). The trim removed 3 bases at V and 5 bases at J, leaving 9 bases unmatched. The CDR3 sequence is 16 residues long. Only in-frame clones appear in the TCRdb table, and some are missing; sequencing was by immunoSEQ multiplex PCR. The table records approximately 100,000 clones, roughly nine tenths of them present only once. This sequence was found in a human donor in a cohort sampled during active COVID-19. V gene TRBV7-9 combines with J gene TRBJ2-5, with TRBD1 matching over 10 bases. Sequences were obtained from peripheral blood. The CDR3 loop is CASSFVTGGIGETQYF. CDR3 bases: TGTGCCAGCAGCTTCGTGACAGGGGGCATCGGGGAGACCCAGTACTTC. The variable domain in full, completed from reference TRBV7-9 and TRBJ2-5, reads DTGVSQNPRHKITKRGQNVTFRCDPISEHNRLYWYRQTLGQGPEFLTYFQNEAQLEKSRLLSDRFSAERPKGSFSTLEIQRTEQGDSAMYLCASSFVTGGIGETQYFGPGTRLLVL.